One T cell receptor beta chain is described in this entry. The sample belongs to a study of blood T cell repertoires in COVID-19. About the study: The cDNA or gDNA used as material had been derived from T cells, B-cell-depleted T cells, or PBMCs.

Assay used: immunoSEQ multiplex PCR; TCRdb lists only in-frame clones, some missing. The table has 300,000 or so clones, roughly 90% seen once. There are 14 residues in the CDR3. Germline V CDR1 and CDR2: MGHRA, YSYEKL. With 0 bases removed from V and 6 bases from J, the gap between germline ends came to 8 bases. Sequencing input: PBMCs or T cells enriched from blood (not recorded which). V is TRBV4-1 and J is TRBJ2-2; possibly TRBD1 for D (5 bases). The origin of this receptor is a woman aged 25-40 years who had recovered from COVID-19. As DNA, the CDR3 is TGCGCCAGCAGCCAAGATTCAGGGCCCGGGGAGCTGTTTTTT. Protein product: CASSQDSGPGELFF.